These 3 T cell receptor beta chains share one sample of origin, sequenced in a study of blood T cell repertoires in COVID-19. Method: immunoSEQ multiplex PCR; TCRdb's copy keeps in-frame clones and lacks some. The sample has some 350,000 clones, around nine tenths seen once. Specimen: peripheral blood. The receptors derive from a woman aged 70 to 79 with COVID-19, enrolled during active disease.

This clone appeared once. This chain joins TRBV30 and TRBJ1-5, with TRBD1 as a possible D gene (6 bases). The CDR3 spans 16 residues. The V gene lost 0 bases and the J gene lost 5 bases, with 17 bases spanning the gap. Germline CDR1 and CDR2: GTSNPN and SVGIG (reference sequence). As DNA, the CDR3 is TGTGCCTGGAGTGTAGAGGGGGGGCTTCGGGATCAGCCCCAGCATTTT. Amino acids: CAWSVEGGLRDQPQHF.

The chain couples TRBV19 to TRBJ2-1; D is unclear. Between the trimmed V and J ends, which lost 0 bases and 2 bases, there was a span of 5 bases. Germline V gene lookup returns CDR1 LNHDA and CDR2 SQIVND (reference sequence). The CDR3 length is 14 residues. The CDR3 sequence: CASSIDTAYNEQFF. The CDR3 bases are TGTGCCAGTAGTATAGACACAGCCTACAATGAGCAGTTCTTC.

The rearrangement joins TRBV7-2 to TRBJ1-1; TRBD1 aligns across 9 bases. The germline gives CDR1 SGHTA, CDR2 FQGNSA. V lost 5 bases, J lost 4 bases, and 5 bases stayed unmatched. This CDR3 spans 14 amino acids. In DNA form, the CDR3 reads TGTGCCAGCAGCCGCCAGACAGGGGGCACTGAAGCTTTCTTT. Protein: CASSRQTGGTEAFF. The variable domain in full, completed from reference TRBV7-2 and TRBJ1-1, reads GAGVSQSPSNKVTEKGKDVELRCDPISGHTALYWYRQSLGQGLEFLIYFQGNSAPDKSGLPSDRFSAERTGGSVSTLTIQRTQQEDSAVYLCASSRQTGGTEAFFGQGTRLTVV.